The clone carrying this T cell receptor beta chain was seen at least ten times. Its target is unknown. Germline CDR1 is LGHNA and CDR2 is YSLEER. Trimming removed 0 bases at V and 5 bases at J, with 18 bases between. The length of the CDR3 is 17 residues. Original methodology: Per-sample TCR counts ranged from roughly 20,000 to 750,000, median 95,638. TCRdb analysed the RACE reads with MiXCR anew, one entry per CDR3 protein. These V and J calls are TCRdb output, not the study's own analysis. The data show 380,000 or so distinct CDR3 sequences, 5.5% seen once. This sample is part of a study of human T cells and chemical hapten exposure. The time point was: pre-sensitization, week 0. Treatment indicated: therapeutic diphenylcyclopropenone sensitization with weekly scalp DPC. Findings and caveats of the study: Following DPC sensitization, TCRs present above 1 in 1000 frequency showed no change. Donors were affected by alopecia, so their immune reaction might vary from that of healthy individuals. There was a positive correlation between PT1 expanded TCR counts and patch test score.

This specimen was whole blood, taken in connection with sensitization to the hapten diphenylcyclopropenone (DPC). The clonotype originates from a woman under 30 with alopecia areata. Some clones in this sample may be carry-over from other donors' samples. The chain combines TRBV4-3 with TRBJ2-3; D is perhaps TRBD2 (7 bases). The CDR3 loop is CASSQDKGGGGGDTQYF. CDR3 in DNA: TGCGCCAGCAGCCAAGATAAGGGGGGCGGGGGAGGAGATACGCAGTATTTT.